The count of the clone carrying this TCR beta chain is one. Germline V gene data show CDR1 as MNHEY and CDR2 as SVGAGI. V lost 6 bases and J lost 4; bases outside the gene matches: 4. This CDR3 comprises 13 residues. This sample was taken from a study of blood T cell repertoires in COVID-19. Only in-frame clones appear in the TCRdb table, and some are missing; sequencing was by immunoSEQ multiplex PCR. The sample lists about 210,000 clones, about three quarters occurring once. What was sequenced was peripheral blood. This rearrangement joins TRBV6-5 to TRBJ2-3; the match to TRBD1 covers 7 bases. This TCR derives from a woman aged 70-85 years with acute or convalescent COVID-19. The DNA for the CDR3 is TGTGCCAGCAGCCCAGACAGGGCAGATACGCAGTATTTT. As protein: CASSPDRADTQYF.